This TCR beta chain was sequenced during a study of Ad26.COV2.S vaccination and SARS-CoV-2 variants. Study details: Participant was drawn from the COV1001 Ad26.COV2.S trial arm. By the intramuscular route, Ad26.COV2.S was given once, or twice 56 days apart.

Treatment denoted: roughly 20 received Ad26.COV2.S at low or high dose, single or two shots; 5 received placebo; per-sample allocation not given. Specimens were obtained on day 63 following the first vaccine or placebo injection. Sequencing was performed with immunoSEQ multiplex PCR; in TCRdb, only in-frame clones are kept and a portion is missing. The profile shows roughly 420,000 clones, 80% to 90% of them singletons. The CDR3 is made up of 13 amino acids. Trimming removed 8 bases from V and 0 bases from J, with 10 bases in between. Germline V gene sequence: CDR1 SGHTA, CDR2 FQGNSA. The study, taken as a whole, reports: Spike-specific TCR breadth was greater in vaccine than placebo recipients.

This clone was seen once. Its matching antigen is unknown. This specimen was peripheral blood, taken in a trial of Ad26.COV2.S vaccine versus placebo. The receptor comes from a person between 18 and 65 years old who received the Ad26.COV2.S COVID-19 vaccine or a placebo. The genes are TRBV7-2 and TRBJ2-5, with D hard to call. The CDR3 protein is CASGRAYQETQYF. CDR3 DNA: TGTGCCAGCGGTAGGGCGTACCAAGAGACCCAGTACTTC. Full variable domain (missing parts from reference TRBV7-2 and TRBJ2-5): GAGVSQSPSNKVTEKGKDVELRCDPISGHTALYWYRQSLGQGLEFLIYFQGNSAPDKSGLPSDRFSAERTGGSVSTLTIQRTQQEDSAVYLCASGRAYQETQYFGPGTRLLVL.